Following are 16 T cell receptor beta chains from one sample sequenced in a study of T-cell memory formation after mild COVID-19. TCRdb passed the 5' RACE reads through MiXCR, listing each CDR3 protein once. Among 540,000 or so distinct CDR3 sequences listed, about a fifth were seen once. The sequencing input was PBMCs or a T cell subset sorted from them (not recorded which). These receptors all come from an adult woman who had mild COVID-19 (a few samples of this study predate the infection). Cell type and time point are not known.

This chain joins TRBV25-1 and TRBJ2-7; 8 bases are a match to TRBD1. The germline gives CDR1 MGHDK, CDR2 SYGVNS. The ends lost 0 bases at V and 7 bases at J; junction bases unmatched: 5. CDR3 length: 14 residues. The DNA of the CDR3 is TGTGCCAGCAGTGAATATGCAGGGGGCCGGGAGCAGTACTTC. Its translation is CASSEYAGGREQYF.

This clonotype was recorded a few times. This chain connects TRBV5-1 to TRBJ2-7; D may correspond to TRBD1 or TRBD2 (5 bases each). The CDR3 has 15 residues. The V and J ends lost 3 bases and 4 bases respectively, with 17 bases between them. In germline, CDR1 is SGHRS, CDR2 YFSETQ. CDR3 amino acids: CASSSPGGGMYEQYF. CDR3 bases: TGCGCCAGCAGCTCGCCGGGTGGGGGAATGTACGAGCAGTACTTC.

This clonotype was seen more than once but under ten times. V gene TRBV7-9 combines with J gene TRBJ2-7; 8 bases are a match to TRBD1. This CDR3 has 16 residues. With V trimmed by 1 base and J by 3 bases, 8 bases remained unmatched. Germline V CDR1 and CDR2: SEHNR, FQNEAQ (reference sequence). The CDR3 here is CASSLVRGQEVYEQYF. CDR3 coding DNA: TGTGCCAGCAGCTTAGTACGGGGACAGGAAGTCTACGAGCAGTACTTC.

The sample holds a few counts of this clonotype. This chain joins TRBV5-6 and TRBJ2-5; 8 positions agree with TRBD2. V was clipped by 2 bases and J by 5 bases; unmatched bases: 5. The CDR3 is 14 amino acids. Germline values: CDR1 SGHDT, CDR2 YYEEEE. Here the CDR3 DNA reads TGTGCCAGCAGCTTTATGCGGGGGGCGGAGACCCAGTACTTC. Protein sequence: CASSFMRGAETQYF.

This clonotype was detected only a few times. The V and J genes are TRBV7-9 and TRBJ2-2; D gene ambiguous. CDR3 length: 17 amino acids. CDR1 and CDR2 from the germline V gene are SEHNR and FQNEAQ (reference sequence). Trimming removed 0 bases at V and 0 bases at J, with 11 bases between. CDR3 in DNA: TGTGCCAGCAGCTTAGCACGGGTGAACGCGAACACCGGGGAGCTGTTTTTT. The encoded protein is CASSLARVNANTGELFF.

This clonotype was observed a few times. The chain is built from TRBV29-1 and TRBJ1-3, with TRBD1 as a possible D gene (5 bases). Trimming took off 0 bases at V and 4 bases at J, with 13 bases between the two ends. The CDR3 is 15 residues long. Germline V lookup: CDR1 SQVTM, CDR2 ANQGSEA. CDR3 in amino acids: CSVEDSGVAGNTIYF. The CDR3 DNA follows: TGCAGCGTTGAAGATTCGGGGGTAGCCGGAAACACCATATATTTT.

V is TRBV9 and J is TRBJ2-3; 7 bases are a match to TRBD2. CDR1 is SGDLS, CDR2 YYNGEE, per germline. The V gene end was trimmed by 0 bases and the J gene end by 2 bases; junction bases not matched to a gene: 12. CDR3 length: 18 residues. The CDR3 region has the DNA TGTGCCAGCAGCGTAGGACTCTATCCGGCGGGGGACACAGATACGCAGTATTTT. Its translation: CASSVGLYPAGDTDTQYF.

This clonotype showed up just a few times. The chain is built from TRBV3-1 and TRBJ2-2; tentative D call: TRBD2 (5 bases). V lost 4 bases, J lost 5 bases, and 11 bases lay in between. Germline CDR1 LGHDT, CDR2 YNNKEL (reference sequence). The CDR3 length is 14 residues. The DNA of the CDR3 is TGTGCCAGCAGCCCGGGGATAGATACCGGGGAGCTGTTTTTT. Protein product: CASSPGIDTGELFF.

This clonotype was detected a few times. The rearrangement joins TRBV3-1 to TRBJ1-2; D may be TRBD1 (5 bases). This CDR3 contains 14 residues. Trimming removed 5 bases from V and 3 bases from J, with 13 bases in between. Germline V gene data show CDR1 as LGHDT and CDR2 as YNNKEL (reference sequence). CDR3 sequence (DNA): TGTGCCAGCAGCGGAGGAGGGGTTTACTATGGCTACACCTTC. Translation: CASSGGGVYYGYTF.

The chain combines TRBV14 with TRBJ2-7; D is possibly TRBD1 (5 bases). The CDR3 contains 13 residues. The germline V gene has CDR1 SGHDN and CDR2 FVKESK. V was pared by 5 bases and J by 4 bases, with 12 bases between. The CDR3 here is CASSYSGWYEQYF. Written as DNA, the CDR3 is TGTGCCAGCAGCTACTCAGGGTGGTACGAGCAGTACTTC.

The J gene is TRBJ2-3, the V gene TRBV12-3 or TRBV12-4, with TRBD2 matching over 7 bases. The CDR3 length is 17 residues. V was pared by 7 bases and J by 5 bases, with 18 bases of the junction left unmatched. As DNA, the CDR3 is TGTGCCAGCAACCTCCAACGGATCAGCGGGGCATTAGATACGCAGTATTTT. This sequence encodes CASNLQRISGALDTQYF.

The gene calls are TRBV7-2 and TRBJ2-2; 10 nucleotides agree with TRBD2. CDR3 length: 20 amino acids. V shed 1 base, J shed 3 bases, and the junction held 14 bases outside the gene matches. CDR1 SGHTA and CDR2 FQGNSA come from the germline V gene. This chain's CDR3 is CASSLGPSASGSGDTGELFF. CDR3 in DNA: TGTGCCAGCAGCTTAGGCCCTTCGGCTAGCGGGAGCGGGGACACCGGGGAGCTGTTTTTT.

This clonotype was detected a few times. The V and J genes are TRBV4-1 and TRBJ1-1; a weak D match, TRBD1 (6 bases). V was pared by 5 bases and J by 4 bases, with 23 bases between. Germline V gene lookup returns CDR1 MGHRA and CDR2 YSYEKL. The CDR3 covers 17 residues. For the CDR3, the DNA is TGCGCCAGCAGCTCCCTCCTCAGGGGTAAGGGAGGCACTGAAGCTTTCTTT. It translates to CASSSLLRGKGGTEAFF.

This clonotype has a count of ten or more. This sequence joins TRBV7-6 and TRBJ2-1; D unresolved. V lost 1 base to trimming and J lost 6 bases, with 4 bases between them. This CDR3 is 12 amino acids long. Germline assignment: CDR1 SGHVS and CDR2 FNYEAQ. In nucleotides, the CDR3 is TGTGCCAGCAGCTTAGTAATCAATGAGCAGTTCTTC. It codes for CASSLVINEQFF.

In this sample, this clonotype turned up many times. The chain uses TRBV20-1 and TRBJ1-1; TRBD1 is a possible D gene (5 bases). CDR3 length: 13 residues. Germline loops: CDR1 DFQATT, CDR2 SNEGSKA (reference sequence). The V end lost 6 bases, the J end lost 1 base, and 12 bases lay between the germline ends. CDR3 loop: CSATRDGNTEAFF. The DNA of the CDR3 is TGCAGTGCGACCCGGGACGGGAACACTGAAGCTTTCTTT.

The CDR3 reads CSAARATSGVNGEQFF. The CDR3 region has the DNA TGCAGTGCCGCAAGAGCGACTAGCGGAGTTAACGGTGAGCAGTTCTTC. This chain connects TRBV20-1 to TRBJ2-1; 9 bases agree with TRBD2. The V and J ends lost 6 bases and 9 bases, in that order; junction bases with no gene match: 18. The CDR3 loop spans 16 amino acids. Germline CDR1 DFQATT, CDR2 SNEGSKA (reference sequence).